The present TCR beta chain was sequenced within a study of radiation and T cells in renal cell carcinoma. This sample's time point: blood 2 weeks post-SBRT. As to treatment: 15 Gy SBRT to primary tumor, nephrectomy 4 weeks later. Trimming left V 1 base short and J 6 bases short, with 7 bases between. The V gene's germline CDR1 is SGHAT and CDR2 FQNNGV. There are 12 residues in the CDR3. The assay was immunoSEQ multiplex PCR, and TCRdb's table has in-frame clones only and misses some. The repertoire holds about 120,000 clones, with 70% to 90% as singletons. The J gene is TRBJ2-7, the V gene TRBV11-2; maybe TRBD1 (5 bases). The source is a woman in her fifties or sixties with renal cell carcinoma. Material: blood, obtained from a patient whose treatment included radiotherapy and nephrectomy. The CDR3 DNA reads as TGTGCCAGCAGCTTAGTAGGGGTCGAGCAGTACTTC. This codes for CASSLVGVEQYF.